This T cell receptor (beta chain) was obtained from a study of CD8 T cells in ankylosing spondylitis (dated by TCRdb to the late 2010s). Describing the broader study: T cell receptor beta repertoires were profiled in healthy donors and ankylosing spondylitis patients so that disease-linked TCR variants could be found. The full study cohort was made up of approximately 27 ankylosing spondylitis patients and around 100 healthy donors. Peripheral blood was sampled, and synovial fluid was also collected from ankylosing spondylitis patients. The research as a whole found: The disease-linked clones were reported to be significantly enriched in matched synovial fluid samples from ankylosing spondylitis patients. A TCR beta motif made up of several highly homologous amino acid variants appeared to be characteristic of blood from ankylosing spondylitis patients. Some of the motif variants had been reported before in the synovial fluid and blood of reactive arthritis patients, a finding that suggests common disease-initiation mechanisms. In peripheral blood, the disease-linked clones were found at relatively low frequencies and had a CD8+ phenotype.

These reads were obtained on an Illumina HiSeq 2500. Quantitative 5'-RACE with molecular barcodes was used to prepare TCR beta libraries. On the study's bioinformatics: To identify disease-linked TCR variants, a new computational method was used, one built on a probabilistic model of VDJ rearrangement. TCRdb took the public reads, trimmed them with fastp at Q25, ran MiXCR for clone calling and kept in-frame beta chains. Rows with a matching CDR3 protein are joined into one entry that keeps the most common DNA and genes. The V and J calls were not made by the authors but by TCRdb's processing. This sample lists hundreds of thousands of distinct CDR3 sequences; about 11% were detected once. The top ten clonotypes cover just over 0.5% of the sample. From the cysteine through the phenylalanine, the CDR3 covers 12 amino acids. Of all the DNA, just the CDR3 is kept, 36 bases in frame from base 1. Trimming costs V 6 bases and J 4 bases, and their ends lie 9 bases apart. The germline V gene encodes CDR1 ENHRY and CDR2 SYGVKD.

This clonotype was detected many times. The antigen it recognizes is unknown. Base qualities are not at hand, and no much larger clone is one base apart. The sequence derives from a male donor with ankylosing spondylitis. The sequenced sample was blood, either unsorted or a sorted T cell fraction (not recorded which). The sequence joins TRBV10-3 to TRBJ2-5; the D element could tentatively be TRBD1 or TRBD2, as 5 bases agree for each. The nucleotide sequence reads TGTGCCATCAGGGGGACGGGAGAGACCCAGTACTTC. Its coded protein is CAIRGTGETQYF.